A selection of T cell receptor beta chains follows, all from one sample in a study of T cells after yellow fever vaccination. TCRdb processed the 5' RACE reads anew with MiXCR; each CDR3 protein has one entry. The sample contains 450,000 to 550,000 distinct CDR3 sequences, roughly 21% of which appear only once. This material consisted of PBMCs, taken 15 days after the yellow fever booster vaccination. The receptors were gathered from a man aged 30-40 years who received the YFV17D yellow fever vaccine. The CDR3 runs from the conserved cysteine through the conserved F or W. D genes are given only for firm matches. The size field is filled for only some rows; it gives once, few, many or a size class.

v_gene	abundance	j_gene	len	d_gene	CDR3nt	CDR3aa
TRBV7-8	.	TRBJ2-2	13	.	TGTGCCAGCAGCTTAGAACTTGTCGGGGAGCTGTTTTTT	CASSLELVGELFF
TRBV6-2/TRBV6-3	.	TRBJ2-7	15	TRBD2	TGTGCCAGCAGTTCGGATAGCGGGAGAGGGAACGAGCAGTACTTC	CASSSDSGRGNEQYF
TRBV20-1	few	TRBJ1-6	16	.	TGCAGTGCTAGTCCTGTCGTGAGGGTTAATAATTCACCCCTCCACTTT	CSASPVVRVNNSPLHF
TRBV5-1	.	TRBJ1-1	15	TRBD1	TGCGCCAGCAGCTCGGGACAGGGCATGAACACTGAAGCTTTCTTT	CASSSGQGMNTEAFF
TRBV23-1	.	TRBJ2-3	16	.	TGCGCCAGCAGTCCCGGGCCCACGGAATACTTAATTACGCAGTATTTT	CASSPGPTEYLITQYF
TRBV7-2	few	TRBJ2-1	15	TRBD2	TGTGCCAGCAGCTTACGGGGACTACTAAACGGTGAGCAGTTCTTC	CASSLRGLLNGEQFF
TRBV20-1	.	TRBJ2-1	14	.	TGCAGTGCTAGGGGGGGTAACCTAGGCAATGAGCAGTTCTTC	CSARGGNLGNEQFF
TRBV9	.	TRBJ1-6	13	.	TGTGCCAGCAGCGTAGGAGGACAGCCACCCCTCCACTTT	CASSVGGQPPLHF
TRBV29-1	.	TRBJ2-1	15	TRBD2	TGCAGCGTTTCCGCTGCTTTGGTAGCGGGGAATGAGCAGTTCTTC	CSVSAALVAGNEQFF
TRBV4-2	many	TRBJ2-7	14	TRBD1	TGTGCCAGCAGCCGCCAGGGGGCCGTCGACGAGCAGTACTTC	CASSRQGAVDEQYF
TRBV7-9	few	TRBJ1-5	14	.	TGTGCCAGCAGCTTAGACAGTGTGGATCAGCCCCAGCATTTT	CASSLDSVDQPQHF
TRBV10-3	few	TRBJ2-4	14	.	TGTGCCATCAGTGAGTCCCAGGTGCGCAACATTCAGTACTTC	CAISESQVRNIQYF
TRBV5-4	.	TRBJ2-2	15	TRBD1	TGTGCCAGCAGCTTGGTGACAGGGACCACCGGGGAGCTGTTTTTT	CASSLVTGTTGELFF
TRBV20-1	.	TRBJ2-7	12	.	TGCAGTGCTAGTTTTCCCTTCGGCGAGCAGTACTTC	CSASFPFGEQYF
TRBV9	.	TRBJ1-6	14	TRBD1	TGTGCCAGCACTTCCGGGACAGGGTTTTCACCCCTCCACTTT	CASTSGTGFSPLHF
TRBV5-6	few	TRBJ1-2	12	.	TGTGCCAGCAGCTTGACAGGGCCCGGCTACACCTTC	CASSLTGPGYTF
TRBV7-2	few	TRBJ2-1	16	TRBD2	TGTGCCAGCAGCCCCCAGGGACTAGCGGGAGTGAATGAGCAGTTCTTC	CASSPQGLAGVNEQFF
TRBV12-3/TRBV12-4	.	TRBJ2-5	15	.	TGTGCCAGCAGGAAGGGCTGGGGGTACCAAGAGACCCAGTACTTC	CASRKGWGYQETQYF
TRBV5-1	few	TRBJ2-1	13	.	TGCGCCAGCAGCTTGGATGGCCGGGTCGAGCAGTTCTTC	CASSLDGRVEQFF
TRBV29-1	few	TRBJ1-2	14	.	TGCAGCGTTGAGGGTGCGGAGTGGAGAGGGGGCTACACCTTC	CSVEGAEWRGGYTF
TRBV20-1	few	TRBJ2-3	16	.	TGCAGTGCTAGAGATCGCAGACCCGAACGCACAGATACGCAGTATTTT	CSARDRRPERTDTQYF
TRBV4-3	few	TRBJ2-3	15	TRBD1	TGCGCCAGCAGCCAAGAATACAGGGGGGATGATACGCAGTATTTT	CASSQEYRGDDTQYF
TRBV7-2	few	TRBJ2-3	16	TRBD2	TGTGCCAGCAGCAAGCCGGGACTAGCGGGAGCAGATACGCAGTATTTT	CASSKPGLAGADTQYF
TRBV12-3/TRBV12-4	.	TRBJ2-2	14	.	TGTGCCAGCAGTTTCCTCATTCCTGGCGGGGAGCTGTTTTTT	CASSFLIPGGELFF
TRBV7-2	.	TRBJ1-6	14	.	TGTGCCAGCAGCTTAGCTGCCCTTAATTCACCCCTCCACTTT	CASSLAALNSPLHF
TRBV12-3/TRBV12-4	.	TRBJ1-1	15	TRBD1	TGTGCCAGCAGTGTGACAGGGGTCGCTTACACTGAAGCTTTCTTT	CASSVTGVAYTEAFF
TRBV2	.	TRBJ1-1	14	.	TGTGCCAGCACCGAAGGGTACAGGAACACTGAAGCTTTCTTT	CASTEGYRNTEAFF
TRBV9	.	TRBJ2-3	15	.	TGTGCCAGCAGCGACCCCGGGAAAAGCACAGATACGCAGTATTTT	CASSDPGKSTDTQYF
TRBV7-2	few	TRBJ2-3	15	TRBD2	TGTGCCAGCAGCTTTCCCTCGGGAGGAACAGATACGCAGTATTTT	CASSFPSGGTDTQYF
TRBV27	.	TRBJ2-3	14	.	TGTGCCAGCAGTTTAGTAGGGGCCACAGATACGCAGTATTTT	CASSLVGATDTQYF
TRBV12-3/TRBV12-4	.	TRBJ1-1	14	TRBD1	TGTGCCAGCAATCCAGGGGGAGCGAGCACTGAAGCTTTCTTT	CASNPGGASTEAFF
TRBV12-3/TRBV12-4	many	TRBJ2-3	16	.	TGTGCCAGCAGCCACATGCCGGGACGGCGCACAGATACGCAGTATTTT	CASSHMPGRRTDTQYF
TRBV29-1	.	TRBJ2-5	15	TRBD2	TGCAGCGTTCTTGGACTAGCGGGAGTTTCGGTGACCCAGTACTTC	CSVLGLAGVSVTQYF
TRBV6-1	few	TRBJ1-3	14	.	TGTGCCAGCAATAGGGGCGTTTCTGGAAACACCATATATTTT	CASNRGVSGNTIYF
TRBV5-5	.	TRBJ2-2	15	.	TGTGCCAGCAGCTTGTTCGGAGGGAACACCGGGGAGCTGTTTTTT	CASSLFGGNTGELFF
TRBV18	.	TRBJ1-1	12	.	TGTGCCAGCTCACCCAGAAAAAAAGAAGCTTTCTTT	CASSPRKKEAFF
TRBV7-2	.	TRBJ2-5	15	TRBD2	TGTGCCAGCGGCATGACTAGCGGGAGACAAGAGACCCAGTACTTC	CASGMTSGRQETQYF
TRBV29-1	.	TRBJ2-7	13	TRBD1	TGCAGCGTCGGGCAGGGGGTCACCTACGAGCAGTACTTC	CSVGQGVTYEQYF
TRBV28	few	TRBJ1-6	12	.	TGTGCCAGCAAAGGCCCCAATTCACCCCTCCACTTT	CASKGPNSPLHF
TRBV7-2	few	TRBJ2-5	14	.	TGTGCCAGCAGCTCGGGACCTAGCCCGGAGACCCAGTACTTC	CASSSGPSPETQYF
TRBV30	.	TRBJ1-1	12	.	TGTGCCTGGAGTCCGCAGAACACTGAAGCTTTCTTT	CAWSPQNTEAFF
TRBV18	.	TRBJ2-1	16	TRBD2	TGTGCCAGCTCACCACGACTAGCGGGAGAATACAATGAGCAGTTCTTC	CASSPRLAGEYNEQFF
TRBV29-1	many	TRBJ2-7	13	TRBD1	TGCAGCGTTGGGGACGACAGGGCCTACGAGCAGTACTTC	CSVGDDRAYEQYF
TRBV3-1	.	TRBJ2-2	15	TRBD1	TGTGCCAGCAGCCAAGGAAGACAGGGATCCGGGGAGCTGTTTTTT	CASSQGRQGSGELFF
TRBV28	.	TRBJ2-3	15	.	TGTGCCAGCAGTTTATCGGCGGACAGAACAGATACGCAGTATTTT	CASSLSADRTDTQYF
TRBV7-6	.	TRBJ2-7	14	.	TGTGCCAGCAGCTTAGAAGACGGAGCCTACGAGCAGTACTTC	CASSLEDGAYEQYF
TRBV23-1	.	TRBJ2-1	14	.	TGCGCCAGCAGTCAGGGGGCCCCTGGGGATGAGCAGTTCTTC	CASSQGAPGDEQFF
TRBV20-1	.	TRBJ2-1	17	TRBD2	TGCAGTGCTAGGTCCGGGACTAGCGGGAGAAGGGGAGATGAGCAGTTCTTC	CSARSGTSGRRGDEQFF
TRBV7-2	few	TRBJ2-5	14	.	TGTGCCAGCAGCTTAGGAGTGGTAGAAGAGACCCAGTACTTC	CASSLGVVEETQYF
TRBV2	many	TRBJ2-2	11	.	TGTGCCAGCAGGGGGAGCGGGGAGCTGTTTTTT	CASRGSGELFF
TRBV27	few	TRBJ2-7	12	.	TGTGCCAGCAGTCCCCCCCCGTACGAGCAGTACTTC	CASSPPPYEQYF
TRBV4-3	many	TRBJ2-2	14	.	TGCGCCAGCAGCCAACAGGGGAACACCGGGGAGCTGTTTTTT	CASSQQGNTGELFF
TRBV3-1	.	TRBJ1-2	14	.	TGTGCCAGCAGCCAAGGACAGACTCAAGGTGGCTACACCTTC	CASSQGQTQGGYTF
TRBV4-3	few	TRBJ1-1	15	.	TGCGCCAGCAGCCAAGTGGGGGTCCCGAACACTGAAGCTTTCTTT	CASSQVGVPNTEAFF
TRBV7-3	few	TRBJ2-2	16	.	TGTGCCAGCAGCTTACCGGGACTTGGGCTCACCGGGGAGCTGTTTTTT	CASSLPGLGLTGELFF
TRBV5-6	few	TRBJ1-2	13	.	TGTGCCAGCAGCTTGTCGGTTTCTTATGGCTACACCTTC	CASSLSVSYGYTF
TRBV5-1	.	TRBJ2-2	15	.	TGCGCCAGCAGTCCCGGGACGGTTCTGACCGGGGAGCTGTTTTTT	CASSPGTVLTGELFF
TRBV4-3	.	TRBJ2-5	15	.	TGCGCCAGCAGCCCCTGGATAGCGGCACAAGAGACCCAGTACTTC	CASSPWIAAQETQYF